This entry features one TCR beta chain sequence. Germline CDR1 LGHDT, CDR2 YNNKEL (reference sequence). The CDR3 spans 17 residues. V trimming: 4 bases; J trimming: 4 bases; junction bases outside the gene matches: 14. Participants came from about 24 US areas, aged about 18 to 100 years. In the source study's methods: Amplification of reference gene primers provided the estimated nucleated cell counts. Profiling relied on immunoSEQ multiplex PCR, and the TCRdb table lists in-frame clones only, not all of them. The DNA gave D and trimming, while V, J and clone size come from that table. The repertoire consists of 200,000 to 250,000 clones, with about 86% occurring once and the leading ten covering about 3.8%. This record belongs to a study of blood T cell repertoires in COVID-19. Overall study context: Sites in the United States, Italy and Spain provided acute and convalescent COVID-19 samples.

The specimen sequenced was PBMCs or T cells enriched from blood (not recorded which). The clonotype originates from a woman aged 40 to 50 with acute COVID-19. This chain connects TRBV3-1 (or the pseudogene TRBV3-2) to TRBJ1-2; 8 bases fit TRBD1. CDR3 DNA: TGTGCCAGCAGCCCGGGTGGGCAACAGGGGGTGGTCTATGGCTACACCTTC. Amino acids: CASSPGGQQGVVYGYTF.